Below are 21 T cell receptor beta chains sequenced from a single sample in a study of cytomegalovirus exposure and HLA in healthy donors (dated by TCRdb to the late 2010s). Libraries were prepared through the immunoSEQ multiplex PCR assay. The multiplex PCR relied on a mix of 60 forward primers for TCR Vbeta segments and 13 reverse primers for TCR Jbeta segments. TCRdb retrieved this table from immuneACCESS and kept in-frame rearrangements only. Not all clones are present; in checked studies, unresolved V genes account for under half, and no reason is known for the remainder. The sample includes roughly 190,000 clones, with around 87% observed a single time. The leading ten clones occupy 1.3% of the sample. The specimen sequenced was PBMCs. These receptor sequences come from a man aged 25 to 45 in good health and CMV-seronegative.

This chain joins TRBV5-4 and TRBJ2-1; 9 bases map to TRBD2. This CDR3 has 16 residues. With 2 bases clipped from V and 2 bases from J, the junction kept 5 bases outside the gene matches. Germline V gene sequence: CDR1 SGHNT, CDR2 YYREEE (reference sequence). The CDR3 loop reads CASSLRAGGPYNEQFF. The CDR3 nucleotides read TGTGCCAGCAGCTTAAGAGCGGGAGGCCCCTACAATGAGCAGTTCTTC. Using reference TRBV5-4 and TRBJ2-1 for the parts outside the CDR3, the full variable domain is ETGVTQSPTHLIKTRGQQVTLRCSSQSGHNTVSWYQQALGQGPQFIFQYYREEENGRGNFPPRFSGLQFPNYSSELNVNALELDDSALYLCASSLRAGGPYNEQFFGPGTRLTVL.

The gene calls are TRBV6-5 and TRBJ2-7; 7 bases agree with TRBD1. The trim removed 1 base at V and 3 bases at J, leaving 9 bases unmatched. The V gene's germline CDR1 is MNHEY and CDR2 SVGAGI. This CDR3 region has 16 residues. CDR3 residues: CASSYFSPGQSYEQYF. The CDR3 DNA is TGTGCCAGCAGTTACTTCTCACCGGGACAGAGCTACGAGCAGTACTTC.

CDR3 bases: TGTGCCAGCAGCGTGCGACAGGGGGTTGGCGAGCAGTACTTC. Residues: CASSVRQGVGEQYF. This chain connects TRBV7-9 to TRBJ2-7; 9 nucleotides align to TRBD1. Trimming took 5 bases from V and 6 from J; bases not matched to a gene: 8. Germline V gene data show CDR1 as SEHNR and CDR2 as FQNEAQ (reference sequence). CDR3 length: 14 amino acids.

The CDR3 nucleotides read TGTGCCAGCAGTGTATCTAGCGGGGGTGCCCAGTGGGTGCAGTATTTT. Protein sequence: CASSVSSGGAQWVQYF. This chain connects TRBV9 to TRBJ2-3, with 10 bases aligning to TRBD2. Germline-derived CDR1 and CDR2 are SGDLS and YYNGEE. The V segment lost 5 bases and the J segment 11 bases; nucleotides outside the gene matches: 17. The CDR3 has 16 amino acids.

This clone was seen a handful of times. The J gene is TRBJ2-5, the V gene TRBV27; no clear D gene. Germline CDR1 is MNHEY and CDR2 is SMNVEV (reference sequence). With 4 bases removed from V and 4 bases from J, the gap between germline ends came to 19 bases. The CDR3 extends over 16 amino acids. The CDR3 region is CASSSRLDLLRETQYF. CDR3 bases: TGTGCCAGCAGTTCGAGGCTGGATCTGTTGAGAGAGACCCAGTACTTC.

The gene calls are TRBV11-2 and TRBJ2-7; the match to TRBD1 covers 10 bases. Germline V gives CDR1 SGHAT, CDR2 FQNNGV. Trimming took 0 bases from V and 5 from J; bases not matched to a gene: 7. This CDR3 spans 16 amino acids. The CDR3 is CASSLDPTGGLNEQYF. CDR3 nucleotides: TGTGCCAGCAGCTTAGATCCGACAGGGGGCTTGAACGAGCAGTACTTC.

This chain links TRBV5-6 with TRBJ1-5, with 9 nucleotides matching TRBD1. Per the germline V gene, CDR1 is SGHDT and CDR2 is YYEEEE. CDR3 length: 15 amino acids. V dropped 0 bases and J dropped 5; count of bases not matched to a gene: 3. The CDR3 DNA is TGTGCCAGCAGCTTGGGGGGACAGGGCGATCAGCCCCAGCATTTT. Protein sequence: CASSLGGQGDQPQHF.

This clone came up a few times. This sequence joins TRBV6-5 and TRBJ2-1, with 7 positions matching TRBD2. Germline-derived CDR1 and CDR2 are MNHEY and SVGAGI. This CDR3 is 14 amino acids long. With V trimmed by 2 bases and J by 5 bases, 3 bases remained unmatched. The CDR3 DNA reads TGTGCCAGCAGTTACGGGGGGGGTCACAATGAGCAGTTCTTC. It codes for CASSYGGGHNEQFF.

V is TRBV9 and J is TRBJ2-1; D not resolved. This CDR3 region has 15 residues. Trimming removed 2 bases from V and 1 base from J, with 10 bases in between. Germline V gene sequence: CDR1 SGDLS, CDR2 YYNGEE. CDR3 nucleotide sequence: TGTGCCAGCAGCGTCCGGGTGTCATCCTACAATGAGCAGTTCTTC. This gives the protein CASSVRVSSYNEQFF.

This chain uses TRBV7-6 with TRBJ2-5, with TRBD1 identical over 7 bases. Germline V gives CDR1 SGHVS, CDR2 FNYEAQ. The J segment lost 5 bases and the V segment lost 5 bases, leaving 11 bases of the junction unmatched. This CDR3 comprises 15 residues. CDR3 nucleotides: TGTGCCAGCAGCCCCAACACAGGGGTAGGGGAGACCCAGTACTTC. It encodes CASSPNTGVGETQYF.

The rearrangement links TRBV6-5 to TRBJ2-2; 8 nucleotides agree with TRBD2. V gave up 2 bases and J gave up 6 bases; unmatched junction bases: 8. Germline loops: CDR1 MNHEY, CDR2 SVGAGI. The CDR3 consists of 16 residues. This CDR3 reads CASSYRLRGVPGELFF. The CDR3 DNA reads TGTGCCAGCAGTTACCGCTTGCGGGGGGTTCCCGGGGAGCTGTTTTTT.

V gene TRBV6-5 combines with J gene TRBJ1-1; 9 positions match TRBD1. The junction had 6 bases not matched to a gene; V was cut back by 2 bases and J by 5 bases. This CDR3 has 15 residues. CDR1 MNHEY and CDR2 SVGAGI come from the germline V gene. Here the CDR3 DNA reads TGTGCCAGCAGTTACACCAGACAGGGGGGAACTGAAGCTTTCTTT. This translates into CASSYTRQGGTEAFF.

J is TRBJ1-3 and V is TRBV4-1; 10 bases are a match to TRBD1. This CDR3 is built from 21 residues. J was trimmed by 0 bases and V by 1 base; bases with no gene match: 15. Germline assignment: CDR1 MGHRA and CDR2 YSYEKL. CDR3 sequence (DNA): TGCGCCAGCAGCCAAGTCCCCTCCCGGGACAGGGGTCAAAGCTCTGGAAACACCATATATTTT. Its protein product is CASSQVPSRDRGQSSGNTIYF.

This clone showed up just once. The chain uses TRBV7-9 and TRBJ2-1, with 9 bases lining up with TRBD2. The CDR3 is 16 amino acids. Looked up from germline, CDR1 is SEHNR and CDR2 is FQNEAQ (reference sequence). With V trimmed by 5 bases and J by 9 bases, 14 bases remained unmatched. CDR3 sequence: CASSVLLAGVGGEQFF. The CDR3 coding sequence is TGTGCCAGCAGCGTCCTTTTAGCGGGGGTTGGGGGTGAGCAGTTCTTC.

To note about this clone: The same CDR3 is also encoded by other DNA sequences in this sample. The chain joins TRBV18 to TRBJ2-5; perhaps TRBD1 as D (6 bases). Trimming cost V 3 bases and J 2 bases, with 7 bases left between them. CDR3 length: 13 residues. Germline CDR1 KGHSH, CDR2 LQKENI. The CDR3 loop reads CASSPGQQETQYF. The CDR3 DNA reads TGTGCCAGCTCACCGGGACAACAAGAGACCCAGTACTTC.

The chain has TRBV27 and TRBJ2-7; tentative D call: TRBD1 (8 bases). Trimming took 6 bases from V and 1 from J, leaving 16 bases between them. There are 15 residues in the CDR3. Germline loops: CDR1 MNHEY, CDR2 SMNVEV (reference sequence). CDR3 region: CASRGQGGRSYEQYF. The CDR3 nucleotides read TGTGCCAGCAGAGGACAGGGAGGGAGGTCCTACGAGCAGTACTTC.

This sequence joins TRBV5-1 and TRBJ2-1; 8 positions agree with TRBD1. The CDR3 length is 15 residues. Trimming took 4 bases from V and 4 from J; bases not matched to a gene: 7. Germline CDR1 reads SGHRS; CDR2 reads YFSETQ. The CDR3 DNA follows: TGCGCCAGCAGCCTGGACAGGGTCTCGTACAATGAGCAGTTCTTC. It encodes CASSLDRVSYNEQFF.

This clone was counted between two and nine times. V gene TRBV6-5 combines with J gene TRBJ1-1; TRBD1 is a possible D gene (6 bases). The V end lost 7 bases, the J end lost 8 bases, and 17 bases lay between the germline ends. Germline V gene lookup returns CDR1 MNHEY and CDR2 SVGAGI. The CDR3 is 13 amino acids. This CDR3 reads CASKRTGPEEAFF. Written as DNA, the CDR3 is TGTGCCAGCAAGCGTACAGGGCCGGAGGAAGCTTTCTTT.

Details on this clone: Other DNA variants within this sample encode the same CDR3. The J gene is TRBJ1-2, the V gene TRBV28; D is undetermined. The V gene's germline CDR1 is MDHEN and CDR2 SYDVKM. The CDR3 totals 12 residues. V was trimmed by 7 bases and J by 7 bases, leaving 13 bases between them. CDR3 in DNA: TGTGCCAGCAAAGACGGGGTGGGTGGCTACACCTTC. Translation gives CASKDGVGGYTF.

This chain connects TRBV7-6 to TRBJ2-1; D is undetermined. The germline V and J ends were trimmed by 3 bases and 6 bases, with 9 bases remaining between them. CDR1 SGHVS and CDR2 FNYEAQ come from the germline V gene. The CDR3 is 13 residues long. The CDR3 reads CASSFRAINEQFF. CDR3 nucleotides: TGTGCCAGCAGCTTTCGAGCTATCAATGAGCAGTTCTTC.

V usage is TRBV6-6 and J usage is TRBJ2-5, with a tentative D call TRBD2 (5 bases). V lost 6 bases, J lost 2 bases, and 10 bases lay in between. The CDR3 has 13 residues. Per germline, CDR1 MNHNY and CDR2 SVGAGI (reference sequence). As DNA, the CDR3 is TGTGCCAGCAGCCCGACTATACAAGAGACCCAGTACTTC. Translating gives CASSPTIQETQYF.